The clone carrying this TCR beta chain was recorded only once. Which cohort a participant joined came from the clinical history participants gave. These data are taken from a study of blood T cell repertoires in COVID-19. Study in general: Sample material is recorded as cDNA or gDNA derived from T cells, B-cell-depleted T cells, or PBMCs.

The CDR3 is made up of 15 amino acids. J was trimmed by 8 bases and V by 2 bases; bases with no gene match: 8. In germline, CDR1 is MGHRA, CDR2 YSYEKL. As handled by the study authors: Reference gene primer amplification yielded estimated nucleated cell counts. The protocol was immunoSEQ multiplex PCR, while the TCRdb copy is restricted to in-frame clones and leaves out a portion. That table furnishes V, J and clone size, whereas the DNA furnished D and trimming. The repertoire holds some 150,000 clones, with less than 90% as singletons. The V and J genes are TRBV4-1 and TRBJ1-4, with 7 bases fitting TRBD1. The TCR sequence derives from a human donor with acute COVID-19. The donor label of this sample is uncertain. The material sequenced was PBMCs or T cells enriched from blood (not recorded which). The CDR3 sequence: CASSQLQGFGEKLFF. The DNA of the CDR3 is TGCGCCAGCAGCCAACTACAGGGGTTTGGCGAAAAACTGTTTTTT.